The entry below gives a single T cell receptor beta chain sequence along with its context. Trimming took 7 bases from V and 2 from J; bases not matched to a gene: 10. The germline V gene encodes CDR1 SNHLY and CDR2 FYNNEI. The CDR3 consists of 15 residues. The record originates from a study of PD-L1 blockade in urothelial cancer. The overall study: Men with urothelial cancer arising in the bladder made up most of the roughly 29 patients. Blood drawn 3 weeks (second dose) and 6 weeks after treatment start was analyzed. The study recovered a median of approximately 150,000 T cells per blood sample.

Method: immunoSEQ multiplex PCR; TCRdb's copy keeps in-frame clones and lacks some. There are 58,000 or so clones in the sample; 86% occur only once, and less than 3.5% lies in the top ten. The source material was PBMCs, sampled around atezolizumab (anti-PD-L1) treatment. This TCR derives from a man between 50 and 59 years old with urothelial cancer. The gene calls are TRBV2 and TRBJ2-5; TRBD1 matches at 7 bases. CDR3 in amino acids: CASMPRDSGQETQYF. CDR3 nucleotides: TGTGCCAGCATGCCCCGGGACAGTGGGCAAGAGACCCAGTACTTC.